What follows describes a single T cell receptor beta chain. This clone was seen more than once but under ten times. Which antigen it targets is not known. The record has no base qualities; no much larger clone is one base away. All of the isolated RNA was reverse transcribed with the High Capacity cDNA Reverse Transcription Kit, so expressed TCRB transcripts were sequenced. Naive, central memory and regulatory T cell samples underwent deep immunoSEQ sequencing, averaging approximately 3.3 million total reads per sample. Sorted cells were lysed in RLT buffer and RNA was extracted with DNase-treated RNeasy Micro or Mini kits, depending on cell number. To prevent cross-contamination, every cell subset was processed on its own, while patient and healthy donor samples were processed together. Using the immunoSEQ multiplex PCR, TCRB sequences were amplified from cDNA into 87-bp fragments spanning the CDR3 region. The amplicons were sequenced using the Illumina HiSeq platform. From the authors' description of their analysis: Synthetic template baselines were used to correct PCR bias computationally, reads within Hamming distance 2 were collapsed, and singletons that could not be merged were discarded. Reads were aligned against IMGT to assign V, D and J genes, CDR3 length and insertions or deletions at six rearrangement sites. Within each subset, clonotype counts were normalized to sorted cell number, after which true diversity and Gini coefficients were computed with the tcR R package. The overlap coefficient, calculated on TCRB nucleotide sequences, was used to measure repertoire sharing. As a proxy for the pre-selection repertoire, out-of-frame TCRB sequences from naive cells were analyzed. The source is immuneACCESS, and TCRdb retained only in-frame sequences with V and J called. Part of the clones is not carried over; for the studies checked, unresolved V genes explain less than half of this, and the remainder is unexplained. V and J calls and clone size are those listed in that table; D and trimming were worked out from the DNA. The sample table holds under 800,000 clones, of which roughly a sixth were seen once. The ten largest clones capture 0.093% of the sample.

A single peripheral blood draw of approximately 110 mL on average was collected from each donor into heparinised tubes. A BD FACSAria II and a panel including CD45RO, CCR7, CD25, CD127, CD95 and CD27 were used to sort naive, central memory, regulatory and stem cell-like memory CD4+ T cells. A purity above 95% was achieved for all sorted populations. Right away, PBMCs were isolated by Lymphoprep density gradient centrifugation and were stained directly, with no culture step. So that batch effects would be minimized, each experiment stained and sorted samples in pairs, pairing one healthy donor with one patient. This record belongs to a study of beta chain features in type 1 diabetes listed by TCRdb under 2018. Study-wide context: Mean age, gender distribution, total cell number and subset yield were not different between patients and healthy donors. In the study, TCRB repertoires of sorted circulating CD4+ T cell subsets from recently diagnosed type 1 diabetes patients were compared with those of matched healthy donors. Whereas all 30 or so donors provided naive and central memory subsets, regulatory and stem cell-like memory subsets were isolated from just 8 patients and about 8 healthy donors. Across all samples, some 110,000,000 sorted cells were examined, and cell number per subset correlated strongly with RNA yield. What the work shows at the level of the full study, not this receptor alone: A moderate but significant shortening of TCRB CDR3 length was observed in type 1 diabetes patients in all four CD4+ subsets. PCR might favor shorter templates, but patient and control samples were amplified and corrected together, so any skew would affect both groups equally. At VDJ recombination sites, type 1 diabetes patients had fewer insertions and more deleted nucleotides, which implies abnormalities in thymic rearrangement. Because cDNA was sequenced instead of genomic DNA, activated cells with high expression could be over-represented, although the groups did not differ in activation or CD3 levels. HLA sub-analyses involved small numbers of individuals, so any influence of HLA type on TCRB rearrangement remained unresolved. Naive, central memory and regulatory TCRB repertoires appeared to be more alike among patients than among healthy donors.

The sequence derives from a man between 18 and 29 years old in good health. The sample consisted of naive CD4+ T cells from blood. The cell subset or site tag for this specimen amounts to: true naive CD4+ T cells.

The DNA sequence is TGTGCCAGCAGCTTAGCAGCACTCCTCCAAGAGACCCAGTACTTC. Its coded protein is CASSLAALLQETQYF. Here the chain combines TRBV7-9 and TRBJ2-5; the D gene is not confidently resolved. The V end loses 0 bases and the J end loses 1 base, and a stretch of 9 bases separates them. Looking up the germline V gene (reference sequence) yields CDR1 SEHNR and CDR2 FQNEAQ. Inclusive of the bounding cysteine and phenylalanine, the CDR3 is 15 residues long. The sequence is cut down to CDR3 DNA, 45 bases in frame from base 1.